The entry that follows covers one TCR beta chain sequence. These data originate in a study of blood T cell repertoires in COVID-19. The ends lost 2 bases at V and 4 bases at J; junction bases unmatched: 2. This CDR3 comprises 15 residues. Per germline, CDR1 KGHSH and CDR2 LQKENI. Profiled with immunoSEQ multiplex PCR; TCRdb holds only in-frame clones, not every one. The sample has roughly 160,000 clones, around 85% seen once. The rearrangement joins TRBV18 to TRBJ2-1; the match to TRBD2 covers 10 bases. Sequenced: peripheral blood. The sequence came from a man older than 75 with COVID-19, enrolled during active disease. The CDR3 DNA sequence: TGTGCCAGCTCACCAGAGCGGGGGGGATACAATGAGCAGTTCTTC. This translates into CASSPERGGYNEQFF.